These T cell receptor beta chains were read from a single sample in a study of T-cell memory formation after mild COVID-19. TCRdb passed the 5' RACE reads through MiXCR, listing each CDR3 protein once. The sample includes approximately 350,000 distinct CDR3 sequences, approximately 29% of them seen just once. Sequenced input: PBMCs or a T cell subset sorted from them (not recorded which). Receptors were obtained from an adult woman who had mild COVID-19 (a few samples of this study predate the infection). Cell type and time point are not known. The CDR3 runs from the conserved cysteine through the conserved F or W. Fields, in order: D gene, V gene, J gene, clone size, CDR3 DNA, CDR3 protein. A D gene is named only where the DNA matches it firmly. Size is omitted from some rows. Given values are once, few, many or a class for expanded clones.

>TRBD2|TRBV2|TRBJ2-3|few
TGTGCCAGCAGTGAAGGGACTAGTTCAGATACGCAGTATTTT
CASSEGTSSDTQYF
>-|TRBV5-6|TRBJ2-1|-
TGTGCCAGCAGGCCTCGCTTAAGGGGGGCGAACAATGAGCAGTTCTTC
CASRPRLRGANNEQFF
>-|TRBV6-5|TRBJ2-2|few
TGTGCCAGCAGTTACTCGAGGGTCAGGGGCACCGGGGAGCTGTTTTTT
CASSYSRVRGTGELFF
>-|TRBV15|TRBJ2-5|few
TGTGCCACCAGCCGTCTTGGGGAGACCCAGTACTTC
CATSRLGETQYF
>-|TRBV7-2|TRBJ2-7|-
TGTGCCAGCAGCTTAGGTATTGCGGGCGAGCAGTACTTC
CASSLGIAGEQYF
>TRBD1|TRBV20-1|TRBJ2-4|few
TGCAGTGTGAGATCGGGACAGGCTGGCTACATTCAGTACTTC
CSVRSGQAGYIQYF
>-|TRBV7-3|TRBJ2-2|many
TGTGCCAGCAGCTTACAGGGGAGGACCGGGGAGCTGTTTTTT
CASSLQGRTGELFF
>TRBD2|TRBV2|TRBJ2-3|few
TGTGCCAGCAGAGGCCAGCGGGGGGATACGCAGTATTTT
CASRGQRGDTQYF
>-|TRBV5-6|TRBJ2-5|-
TGTGCCAGCAGCAAGCTCTCGGACAGTCCAGGAAGGGCCCAGTACTTC
CASSKLSDSPGRAQYF
>-|TRBV5-6|TRBJ1-2|few
TGTGCCAGCAGCGCGACTCGGACGGGAGCTCGAAGCTATGGCTACACCTTC
CASSATRTGARSYGYTF
>TRBD1|TRBV10-3|TRBJ1-2|-
TGTGCCATCAGTGAGTCGACAGGGATGAGCTATGGCTACACCTTC
CAISESTGMSYGYTF
>-|TRBV4-2|TRBJ2-3|once
TGTGCCAGCAGCCCCCCGGGGACCAGGGGTCAGACAGATACGCAGTATTTT
CASSPPGTRGQTDTQYF
>TRBD1|TRBV6-1|TRBJ2-5|-
TGTGCCAGCAGCGCAACAGGGGCCCAAGAGACCCAGTACTTC
CASSATGAQETQYF
>-|TRBV23-1|TRBJ2-1|few
TGCGCCAGCAGCCCCTGCGTCGGGACGGTTTTGGATGAGCAGTTCTTC
CASSPCVGTVLDEQFF
>TRBD1|TRBV7-3|TRBJ2-1|-
TGTGCCAGCAGCTTGGGACAGGGTATCAGTGAGCAGTTCTTC
CASSLGQGISEQFF
>TRBD1|TRBV5-1|TRBJ2-1|few
TGCGCCAGCAGCCCGGGGACAGAGAACAATGAGCAGTTCTTC
CASSPGTENNEQFF
>TRBD2|TRBV9|TRBJ2-5|few
TGTGCCAGCAGCGTAGAAAATAGCGGGAGAGAGACCCAGTACTTC
CASSVENSGRETQYF
>-|TRBV24-1|TRBJ2-5|few
TGTGCCACCAGCGGATGGGGGGAGGAAGAGACCCAGTACTTC
CATSGWGEEETQYF
>TRBD2|TRBV4-1|TRBJ2-2|once
TGCGCCAGCAGCCGGACCCCGGGGGGGAACACCGGGGAGCTGTTTTTT
CASSRTPGGNTGELFF
>TRBD2|TRBV19|TRBJ2-5|once
TGTGCCAGTATCCTAGCGGGGGGGCCGGAGACCCAGTACTTC
CASILAGGPETQYF
>TRBD2|TRBV7-9|TRBJ2-5|-
TGTGCCAGCAGCTACCGTCCAGGACTAGCGCAAGAGACCCAGTACTTC
CASSYRPGLAQETQYF
>-|TRBV6-5|TRBJ1-3|many
TGTGCCAGCAGTCCGGGAACTGGAAACACCATATATTTT
CASSPGTGNTIYF
>TRBD1|TRBV11-3|TRBJ2-5|once
TGTGCCAGCAGCTTAGACGGGGACAGACTCCAAGAGACCCAGTACTTC
CASSLDGDRLQETQYF
>-|TRBV12-3/TRBV12-4|TRBJ1-5|-
TGTGCCAGCAGGGGGGCGGCTCAGCCCCAGCATTTT
CASRGAAQPQHF
>-|TRBV29-1|TRBJ2-7|few
TGCAGCGTTGAAGACGGAGCCTACGAGCAGTACTTC
CSVEDGAYEQYF
>-|TRBV20-1|TRBJ1-5|-
TGCAGTGCTACCCGGGATGGGGGGCAGCCCCAGCATTTT
CSATRDGGQPQHF
>TRBD2|TRBV6-2/TRBV6-3|TRBJ2-7|-
TGTGCCAGCAGTACCCCGGGACTAGCGGGAGGTAGGCTCTACGAGCAGTACTTC
CASSTPGLAGGRLYEQYF
>TRBD2|TRBV7-9|TRBJ2-2|-
TGTGCCAGCAGCTTATTGGTACTAGCGGGAGTCGGTAACGCCGGGGAGCTGTTTTTT
CASSLLVLAGVGNAGELFF
>TRBD1|TRBV20-1|TRBJ1-2|-
TGCAGTGCAGGAGGCGACAGGGACGGGAACTATGGCTACACCTTC
CSAGGDRDGNYGYTF
>-|TRBV20-1|TRBJ2-3|-
TGCAGTCCCTTCTCGAAGGCGCGACGCGCAGATACGCAGTATTTT
CSPFSKARRADTQYF
>-|TRBV20-1|TRBJ2-5|few
TGCAGTGCTAGTCTGGGGGCCGGAAAGACCCAGTACTTC
CSASLGAGKTQYF
>TRBD2|TRBV11-3|TRBJ2-3|-
TGTGCCAGCAGCTTCACGGGGGGAGCCCCAGATACGCAGTATTTT
CASSFTGGAPDTQYF
>-|TRBV15|TRBJ2-2|-
TGTGCCACCAGCAGGAAGAACACCGGGGAGCTGTTTTTT
CATSRKNTGELFF